One and the same sample provided the 23 T cell receptor beta chains below, sequenced in a study of Ad26.COV2.S vaccination and SARS-CoV-2 variants. Produced via immunoSEQ multiplex PCR; TCRdb's table is partial and in-frame only. The sample comprises just over 350,000 clones, around 92% of which are singletons, and 3.9% rests with the top ten. Sequenced material: peripheral blood, taken after recovery from COVID-19. The source of these receptors is a human donor who had recovered from COVID-19.

This clone was seen a few times. The J gene is TRBJ1-3, the V gene TRBV7-2; a weak D match, TRBD1 (6 bases). The CDR3 length is 14 residues. The germline CDR1 and CDR2 sequences are SGHTA and FQGNSA. V was trimmed by 3 bases and J by 6 bases, leaving 12 bases between them. This chain's CDR3 is CASSFTGSENTIYF. In DNA form, the CDR3 reads TGTGCCAGCAGCTTTACAGGGTCCGAAAACACCATATATTTT. Full variable domain (rest looked up from reference TRBV7-2 and TRBJ1-3): GAGVSQSPSNKVTEKGKDVELRCDPISGHTALYWYRQSLGQGLEFLIYFQGNSAPDKSGLPSDRFSAERTGGSVSTLTIQRTQQEDSAVYLCASSFTGSENTIYFGEGSWLTVV.

J is TRBJ2-3 and V is TRBV4-3; D is ambiguous. The CDR3 runs 16 residues. Germline CDR1 LGHNA, CDR2 YSLEER. V dropped 1 base and J dropped 3 bases, with 14 bases sitting between them. CDR3 nucleotides: TGCGCCAGCAGCCAAGGCATTCTTGCCCCGACAGATACGCAGTATTTT. This sequence encodes CASSQGILAPTDTQYF.

The chain employs TRBV5-4 and TRBJ2-2; D may be TRBD1 or TRBD2 (5 bases each). The germline gives CDR1 SGHNT, CDR2 YYREEE (reference sequence). This CDR3 has 15 amino acids. V was cut by 2 bases and J by 0 bases, with 8 bases left in between. The CDR3 is CASSFKGPNTGELFF. The CDR3, as DNA: TGTGCCAGCAGCTTTAAGGGACCGAACACCGGGGAGCTGTTTTTT.

This clone was observed once. As DNA, the CDR3 is TGTGCCAGCAACTGGCCCAGCGGGGGGGCTGATGAGCAGTTCTTC. Translation gives CASNWPSGGADEQFF. V and J are TRBV2 and TRBJ2-1; 10 bases agree with TRBD2. This CDR3 spans 15 amino acids. V lost 7 bases and J lost 8; bases outside the gene matches: 11. Per the germline V gene, CDR1 is SNHLY and CDR2 is FYNNEI.

The V and J genes are TRBV6-6 and TRBJ2-5; no definite D call. This CDR3 is built from 15 residues. V dropped 4 bases and J dropped 1 base, with 13 bases sitting between them. Germline lookup yields CDR1 MNHNY and CDR2 SVGAGI (reference sequence). CDR3 protein: CASSSKDGVQETQYF. CDR3 nucleotides: TGTGCCAGCAGTTCAAAGGACGGAGTCCAAGAGACCCAGTACTTC.

The chain recombines TRBV5-1 with TRBJ2-2, with D perhaps TRBD2 (5 bases). The ends were cut back, 4 bases at V and 4 bases at J, with 8 bases in the middle. Germline values: CDR1 SGHRS, CDR2 YFSETQ. CDR3 length: 13 residues. CDR3 coding DNA: TGCGCCAGCAGCCGGACTCCCACCGGGGAGCTGTTTTTT. Protein product: CASSRTPTGELFF.

The V gene is TRBV12-3 or TRBV12-4, the J gene TRBJ2-1; no definite D call. The CDR3 has 12 residues. The ends were cut back, 4 bases at V and 6 bases at J, with 7 bases in the middle. The CDR3 here is CASSSRLNEQFF. The DNA of the CDR3 is TGTGCCAGCAGTTCCCGCCTCAATGAGCAGTTCTTC.

The chain couples TRBV3-1 (or the pseudogene TRBV3-2) to TRBJ2-7, with D hard to call. Germline V gene data show CDR1 as LGHDT and CDR2 as YNNKEL (reference sequence). The CDR3 is made up of 13 amino acids. V was cut by 1 base and J by 4 bases, with 8 bases left in between. CDR3 loop: CASSQGGLYEQYF. In nucleotides, the CDR3 is TGTGCCAGCAGCCAAGGAGGCTTGTACGAGCAGTACTTC.

The V call is TRBV6-2 or TRBV6-3, the J call TRBJ2-3; D might be TRBD1 (6 bases). CDR3 size: 15 residues. Germline CDR1 is MNHEY and CDR2 is SVGEGT. The V end lost 5 bases, the J end lost 3 bases, and 15 bases lay between the germline ends. For the CDR3, the DNA is TGTGCCAGCAGTCAACAGGGTTTAGCGACAGATACGCAGTATTTT. Translating it yields CASSQQGLATDTQYF.

The chain combines TRBV2 with TRBJ2-1; 12 nucleotides agree with TRBD1. This CDR3 contains 16 residues. The trim removed 6 bases at V and 8 bases at J, leaving 11 bases unmatched. CDR1 is SNHLY and CDR2 is FYNNEI in the germline V gene. CDR3 in amino acids: CASSLPTGTGGDEQFF. In nucleotides, the CDR3 is TGTGCCAGCAGCCTCCCTACCGGGACAGGGGGCGATGAGCAGTTCTTC.

The chain combines TRBV10-3 with TRBJ1-2, with TRBD1 as a possible D gene (5 bases). V lost 3 bases, J lost 4 bases, and 15 bases lay in between. Germline V gives CDR1 ENHRY, CDR2 SYGVKD. The CDR3 runs to 15 residues. The CDR3 bases are TGTGCCATCAGTGAAGGGGCCTTTCAGGGCTATGGCTACACCTTC. Translation: CAISEGAFQGYGYTF.

The chain is built from TRBV19 and TRBJ1-1, with 8 bases that match TRBD1. With 4 bases clipped from V and 8 bases from J, the junction kept 3 bases outside the gene matches. The CDR3 totals 12 residues. Germline CDR1 is LNHDA and CDR2 is SQIVND (reference sequence). The CDR3 sequence is CASSTGGREAFF. The CDR3 DNA reads TGTGCCAGTAGTACAGGGGGCCGAGAAGCTTTCTTT.

V usage is TRBV24-1 and J usage is TRBJ2-1; 13 nucleotides line up with TRBD2. J was trimmed by 0 bases and V by 3 bases; bases with no gene match: 10. Germline CDR1 reads KGHDR; CDR2 reads SFDVKD. The CDR3 covers 20 residues. CDR3 nucleotide sequence: TGTGCCACCAGTGATCCCTCCCCACTAGCGGGGGGGATCTCCTACAATGAGCAGTTCTTC. It is translated as CATSDPSPLAGGISYNEQFF.

This clone has only one observation. The chain is built from TRBV9 and TRBJ1-1; weak D call: TRBD1 (6 bases). V shed 0 bases and J shed 4 bases, with 19 bases lying between them. The CDR3 contains 17 residues. Germline V gene sequence: CDR1 SGDLS, CDR2 YYNGEE. The CDR3 spells CASSVGGAGDYFTEAFF. CDR3 coding DNA: TGTGCCAGCAGCGTAGGCGGGGCAGGGGATTATTTCACTGAAGCTTTCTTT. The variable domain in full, completed from reference TRBV9 and TRBJ1-1, reads DSGVTQTPKHLITATGQRVTLRCSPRSGDLSVYWYQQSLDQGLQFLIQYYNGEERAKGNILERFSAQQFPDLHSELNLSSLELGDSALYFCASSVGGAGDYFTEAFFGQGTRLTVV.

The chain combines TRBV27 with TRBJ2-7, with 10 bases lining up with TRBD1. Trimming removed 8 bases from V and 4 bases from J; junction bases left unmatched: 11. This CDR3 spans 15 amino acids. Germline lookup yields CDR1 MNHEY and CDR2 SMNVEV (reference sequence). The CDR3 spells CASRMMPGQGYEQYF. Written as DNA, the CDR3 is TGTGCCAGCCGAATGATGCCGGGACAGGGGTACGAGCAGTACTTC.

In nucleotides, the CDR3 is TGTGCCAGCAGTGAAGCGGGCTCTCAGGCATCCTACGAGCAGTACTTC. Protein sequence: CASSEAGSQASYEQYF. The J gene is TRBJ2-7, the V gene TRBV6-1; D unclear. In germline, CDR1 is MNHNS, CDR2 SASEGT. This CDR3 is 16 amino acids long. Trimming took off 0 bases at V and 1 base at J, with 13 bases between the two ends.

This CDR3 reads CASSFGYYEQYF. For the CDR3, the DNA is TGTGCCAGCAGCTTTGGTTACTACGAGCAGTACTTC. The rearrangement joins TRBV7-8 to TRBJ2-7; no firm D call. The CDR3 is made up of 12 amino acids. Trimming pared 3 bases from V and 3 bases from J, leaving 6 bases between. Germline lookup yields CDR1 SGHVS and CDR2 FQNEAQ.

This rearrangement joins TRBV9 to TRBJ2-3, with 9 bases matching TRBD1. Germline CDR1 is SGDLS and CDR2 is YYNGEE. CDR3 length equals 15 residues. With 3 bases clipped from V and 4 bases from J, the junction kept 6 bases outside the gene matches. The CDR3 nucleotides are TGTGCCAGCAGCGCCTGGACAGGGGAAGCAGATACGCAGTATTTT. Encoded protein: CASSAWTGEADTQYF.

This chain links TRBV10-3 with TRBJ1-5, with 9 bases matching TRBD1. The germline V gene has CDR1 ENHRY and CDR2 SYGVKD. This CDR3 region has 18 residues. The J segment lost 1 base and the V segment lost 5 bases, leaving 12 bases of the junction unmatched. The CDR3 reads CAISQPGQGMMSNQPQHF. The CDR3 DNA sequence: TGTGCCATCAGTCAACCGGGACAGGGTATGATGAGCAATCAGCCCCAGCATTTT.

The chain couples TRBV18 to TRBJ2-1; 8 bases match TRBD2. This CDR3 is 16 amino acids long. The germline V gene encodes CDR1 KGHSH and CDR2 LQKENI. The trim removed 0 bases at V and 4 bases at J, leaving 5 bases unmatched. The CDR3 loop reads CASSPPGSGGYNEQFF. Here the CDR3 DNA reads TGTGCCAGCTCACCACCGGGAAGCGGGGGTTACAATGAGCAGTTCTTC.

This chain links TRBV9 with TRBJ2-3, with D hard to call. CDR1 is SGDLS and CDR2 is YYNGEE in the germline V gene. CDR3 length: 14 amino acids. V lost 0 bases to trimming and J lost 4 bases, with 9 bases between them. The DNA of the CDR3 is TGTGCCAGCAGCGTAGTTGGCCACCCAGATACGCAGTATTTT. Translated, it gives CASSVVGHPDTQYF.

The CDR3 region is CATSDVGGEQYF. The CDR3, as DNA: TGTGCCACCAGTGATGTGGGGGGCGAGCAGTACTTC. V usage is TRBV24-1 and J usage is TRBJ2-7; TRBD2 might be the D (6 bases). The V end was cut by 3 bases, the J end by 6 bases, with 8 bases between. This CDR3 has 12 amino acids. CDR1 is KGHDR and CDR2 is SFDVKD in the germline V gene.

This chain joins TRBV2 and TRBJ2-7; 7 bases agree with TRBD2. Trimming cost V 6 bases and J 4 bases; bases outside gene matches: 3. Looked up from germline, CDR1 is SNHLY and CDR2 is FYNNEI. The CDR3 extends over 12 amino acids. The CDR3: CASRGGFYEQYF. CDR3 sequence (DNA): TGTGCCAGCAGGGGGGGGTTTTACGAGCAGTACTTC.